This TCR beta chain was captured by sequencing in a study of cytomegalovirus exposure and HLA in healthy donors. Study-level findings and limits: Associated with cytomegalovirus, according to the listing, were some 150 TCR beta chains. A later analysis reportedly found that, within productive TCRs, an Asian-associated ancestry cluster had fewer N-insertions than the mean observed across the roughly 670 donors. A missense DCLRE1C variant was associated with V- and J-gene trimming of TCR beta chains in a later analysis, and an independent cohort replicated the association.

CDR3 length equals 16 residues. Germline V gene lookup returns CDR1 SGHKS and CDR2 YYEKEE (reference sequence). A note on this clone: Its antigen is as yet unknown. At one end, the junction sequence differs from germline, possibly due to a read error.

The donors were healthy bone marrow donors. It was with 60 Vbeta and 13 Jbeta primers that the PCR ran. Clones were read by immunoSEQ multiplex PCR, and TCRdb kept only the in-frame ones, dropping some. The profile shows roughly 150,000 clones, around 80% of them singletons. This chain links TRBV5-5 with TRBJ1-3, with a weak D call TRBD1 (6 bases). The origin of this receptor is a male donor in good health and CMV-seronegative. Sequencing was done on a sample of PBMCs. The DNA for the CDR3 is TGTGCCAGCAGTTTGGACCAGGGGACGGCTGGAAACACCATATATTTT. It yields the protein CASSLDQGTAGNTIYF.